This TCR beta chain comes out of a study of cytomegalovirus exposure and HLA in healthy donors. Study as a whole: Membership in the Caucasian-associated ancestry cluster was found for about 80% of nearly 400 genotyped donors.

Trimming at V came to 5 bases and at J to 5 bases, leaving 12 bases not matched to a gene. This CDR3 has 16 amino acids. Germline V gives CDR1 SEHNR, CDR2 FQNEAQ (reference sequence). PCR employed 60 Vbeta and 13 Jbeta primers. Generated by immunoSEQ multiplex PCR, the TCRdb table keeps only in-frame clones and is missing some. Found here are about 200,000 clones, more than 70% of them singletons; the top ten hold around 0.99%. This TCR derives from a woman aged 40 to 55 in good health and CMV-seronegative. The chain links TRBV7-9 to TRBJ1-5, with 7 bases aligning to TRBD1. Sequencing was carried out using PBMCs. Here the CDR3 DNA reads TGTGCCAGCAGCCCGAGGACAGGAGGGGCTTATCAGCCCCAGCATTTT. As protein: CASSPRTGGAYQPQHF.